These T cell receptor beta chains were read from a single sample in a study of blood T cell repertoires in COVID-19. TCRdb keeps only in-frame clones here, not all; method: immunoSEQ multiplex PCR. The profile shows some 240,000 clones, roughly 90% of them singletons. The specimen was peripheral blood. Source of these receptors: a woman aged 55-69 years with COVID-19, enrolled during active disease. Each CDR3 is given with its conserved first and last residue. Each record gives: J gene, V gene, CDR3 length, D gene, clone size, CDR3 DNA, CDR3 protein. D genes are given only for firm matches. Clone size appears in some rows only: once, few, many, or a class for an expanded clone.

j_gene: TRBJ1-3; v_gene: TRBV6-5; len: 15; d_gene: -; abundance: -; CDR3nt: TGTGCCAGCAGTACATTCCGGGAGGGAGGAAACACCATATATTTT; CDR3aa: CASSTFREGGNTIYF
j_gene: TRBJ2-2; v_gene: TRBV5-4; len: 15; d_gene: TRBD2; abundance: -; CDR3nt: TGTGCCAGCAGCTCTAGCGGGGGGGCTGTCGGGGAGCTGTTTTTT; CDR3aa: CASSSSGGAVGELFF
j_gene: TRBJ2-5; v_gene: TRBV9; len: 12; d_gene: -; abundance: -; CDR3nt: TGTGCCAGCAGCACAGGAGGGGAGACCCAGTACTTC; CDR3aa: CASSTGGETQYF
j_gene: TRBJ1-6; v_gene: TRBV15; len: 15; d_gene: TRBD1; abundance: -; CDR3nt: TGTGCCACCAGCAGAAAACCAGGGGGCGGGTCACCCCTCCACTTT; CDR3aa: CATSRKPGGGSPLHF
j_gene: TRBJ1-1; v_gene: TRBV4-3; len: 12; d_gene: -; abundance: -; CDR3nt: TGCGCCAGCAGCGTTGAGGGTACTCGCCTTTTCTTT; CDR3aa: CASSVEGTRLFF
j_gene: TRBJ2-1; v_gene: TRBV15; len: 12; d_gene: -; abundance: once; CDR3nt: TGTGCCACCAGCAGAGAGTCGGGTGAGCAGTTCTTC; CDR3aa: CATSRESGEQFF
j_gene: TRBJ2-7; v_gene: TRBV6-1; len: 17; d_gene: TRBD1; abundance: -; CDR3nt: TGTGCCAGCAGTGCCGGGACAGGTCTATTCAGCTCCTACGAGCAGTACTTC; CDR3aa: CASSAGTGLFSSYEQYF
j_gene: TRBJ1-1; v_gene: TRBV9; len: 12; d_gene: TRBD1; abundance: -; CDR3nt: TGTGCCAGCAGCCCCCGGACAGGGGGAGCTTTCTTT; CDR3aa: CASSPRTGGAFF
j_gene: TRBJ1-2; v_gene: TRBV3-1/TRBV3-2; len: 15; d_gene: TRBD1; abundance: -; CDR3nt: TGTGCCAGCACAGGGATTGACAGGGGGAACTATGGCTACACCTTC; CDR3aa: CASTGIDRGNYGYTF
j_gene: TRBJ1-1; v_gene: TRBV5-1; len: 13; d_gene: TRBD1; abundance: -; CDR3nt: TGCGCCAGCAGCCCCAGGGGGGACACTGAAGCTTTCTTT; CDR3aa: CASSPRGDTEAFF
j_gene: TRBJ2-7; v_gene: TRBV2; len: 15; d_gene: TRBD1; abundance: -; CDR3nt: TGTGCCAGCAGTGAGGGGACAGGGGATTATGACGAGCAGTACTTC; CDR3aa: CASSEGTGDYDEQYF
j_gene: TRBJ2-2; v_gene: TRBV4-3; len: 16; d_gene: TRBD2; abundance: -; CDR3nt: TGCGCCAGCAGCCAAGGAGGCGGGGGGCCGACCGGGGAGCTGTTTTTT; CDR3aa: CASSQGGGGPTGELFF
j_gene: TRBJ1-5; v_gene: TRBV19; len: 13; d_gene: -; abundance: -; CDR3nt: TGTGCCAGTAGTGAGGGGAGGGATCAGCCCCAGCATTTT; CDR3aa: CASSEGRDQPQHF
j_gene: TRBJ1-2; v_gene: TRBV7-9; len: 13; d_gene: -; abundance: -; CDR3nt: TGTGCCAGCAGCTTACCCAGGGACTATGGCTACACCTTC; CDR3aa: CASSLPRDYGYTF
j_gene: TRBJ1-2; v_gene: TRBV2; len: 19; d_gene: TRBD1; abundance: -; CDR3nt: TGTGCCAGCCCCCCTCCAACCCGACCGGGACAGGGTTTTTTCTATGGCTACACCTTC; CDR3aa: CASPPPTRPGQGFFYGYTF
j_gene: TRBJ2-5; v_gene: TRBV18; len: 15; d_gene: -; abundance: many; CDR3nt: TGTGCCAGCTCGACGGAGACTCAGTACCAAGAGACCCAGTACTTC; CDR3aa: CASSTETQYQETQYF
j_gene: TRBJ2-7; v_gene: TRBV28; len: 14; d_gene: -; abundance: once; CDR3nt: TGTGCCAGCAGTTTTAGACAGCCCCCCTACGAGCAGTACTTC; CDR3aa: CASSFRQPPYEQYF
j_gene: TRBJ1-4; v_gene: TRBV6-5; len: 16; d_gene: -; abundance: -; CDR3nt: TGTGCCAGCAGTTACTCCGGCCAGGCGAGACGTGAAAAACTGTTTTTT; CDR3aa: CASSYSGQARREKLFF
j_gene: TRBJ1-4; v_gene: TRBV9; len: 17; d_gene: TRBD1; abundance: -; CDR3nt: TGTGCCAGCAGCGGCCTACAGGGGGTGGGTCCTAATGAAAAACTGTTTTTT; CDR3aa: CASSGLQGVGPNEKLFF
j_gene: TRBJ1-4; v_gene: TRBV6-2/TRBV6-3; len: 13; d_gene: -; abundance: -; CDR3nt: TGTGCCAGCAGTTACGAGTCAAATGAAAAACTGTTTTTT; CDR3aa: CASSYESNEKLFF
j_gene: TRBJ1-4; v_gene: TRBV7-2; len: 16; d_gene: -; abundance: once; CDR3nt: TGTGCCAGCAGCTCCGGAACAGGGAGGGCTAATGAAAAACTGTTTTTT; CDR3aa: CASSSGTGRANEKLFF
j_gene: TRBJ1-1; v_gene: TRBV10-1; len: 15; d_gene: TRBD1; abundance: -; CDR3nt: TGCGCCAGCAGTCTCGTCGGGACAGAGAACACTGAAGCTTTCTTT; CDR3aa: CASSLVGTENTEAFF
j_gene: TRBJ1-3; v_gene: TRBV12-3/TRBV12-4; len: 11; d_gene: -; abundance: -; CDR3nt: TGTGCCAGCATCCGGGAAACCACCATATATTTT; CDR3aa: CASIRETTIYF
j_gene: TRBJ1-1; v_gene: TRBV7-2; len: 15; d_gene: TRBD1; abundance: -; CDR3nt: TGTGCCAGCAGCCCTCGACAGGGGACGAACACTGAAGCTTTCTTT; CDR3aa: CASSPRQGTNTEAFF
j_gene: TRBJ1-3; v_gene: TRBV6-5; len: 12; d_gene: -; abundance: once; CDR3nt: TGTGCCACGGGTTCTTCGGGAAACACCATATATTTT; CDR3aa: CATGSSGNTIYF
j_gene: TRBJ2-3; v_gene: TRBV19; len: 18; d_gene: -; abundance: once; CDR3nt: TGTGCCAGTAGTATGCTCCCCCTGACAGGCTATAACACAGATACGCAGTATTTT; CDR3aa: CASSMLPLTGYNTDTQYF
j_gene: TRBJ1-6; v_gene: TRBV9; len: 14; d_gene: -; abundance: few; CDR3nt: TGTGCCAGCAGCGGGGCCGGGGGGGGTTCACCCCTCCACTTT; CDR3aa: CASSGAGGGSPLHF
j_gene: TRBJ2-3; v_gene: TRBV19; len: 16; d_gene: TRBD2; abundance: -; CDR3nt: TGTGCCAGTAGTATCGCTAGCGGCACAACCCCCCGAACGCAGTATTTT; CDR3aa: CASSIASGTTPRTQYF
j_gene: TRBJ2-5; v_gene: TRBV6-2/TRBV6-3; len: 15; d_gene: TRBD2; abundance: -; CDR3nt: TGTGCCAGCAGCGACGGGACTATTCAGCAAGAGACCCAGTACTTC; CDR3aa: CASSDGTIQQETQYF
j_gene: TRBJ2-1; v_gene: TRBV5-5; len: 18; d_gene: TRBD2; abundance: -; CDR3nt: TGTGCCAGCAGCTTGCTAGCGGGGGGGGGCCCCTCCTACAATGAGCAGTTCTTC; CDR3aa: CASSLLAGGGPSYNEQFF
j_gene: TRBJ2-7; v_gene: TRBV29-1; len: 15; d_gene: -; abundance: -; CDR3nt: TGCAGCGTTCTAATCCGGGACACCGGCACCTACGAGCAGTACTTC; CDR3aa: CSVLIRDTGTYEQYF
j_gene: TRBJ1-5; v_gene: TRBV7-2; len: 17; d_gene: TRBD1; abundance: -; CDR3nt: TGTGCCAGCAGCACCCCGGGGGACAGGGTGACGCATCAGCCCCAGCATTTT; CDR3aa: CASSTPGDRVTHQPQHF
j_gene: TRBJ2-5; v_gene: TRBV7-3; len: 15; d_gene: -; abundance: many; CDR3nt: TGTGCCAGCAGCCTAGGCCTTTCCATACAAGAGACCCAGTACTTC; CDR3aa: CASSLGLSIQETQYF
j_gene: TRBJ1-2; v_gene: TRBV19; len: 16; d_gene: -; abundance: -; CDR3nt: TGTGCCAGTAGCCAGGCCGGGGGACCAGCCTTATATGGCTACACCTTC; CDR3aa: CASSQAGGPALYGYTF
j_gene: TRBJ1-2; v_gene: TRBV11-2; len: 16; d_gene: TRBD1; abundance: once; CDR3nt: TGTGCCAGCAGCTCGCCGACGTGGACAGGGTTGCACGGCTACACCTTC; CDR3aa: CASSSPTWTGLHGYTF
j_gene: TRBJ1-2; v_gene: TRBV20-1; len: 10; d_gene: -; abundance: -; CDR3nt: TGCAGTGCGAGTCTCTCGGAGCAGACCTTC; CDR3aa: CSASLSEQTF
j_gene: TRBJ2-1; v_gene: TRBV2; len: 15; d_gene: TRBD2; abundance: -; CDR3nt: TGTGCCAGCAGCCCGGGACTAGCGGTAATTAATGAGCAGTTCTTC; CDR3aa: CASSPGLAVINEQFF
j_gene: TRBJ1-1; v_gene: TRBV6-5; len: 13; d_gene: -; abundance: -; CDR3nt: TGTGCCAGCAGTTACACTCCCCGGGTCTGGGCTTTCTTT; CDR3aa: CASSYTPRVWAFF
j_gene: TRBJ2-3; v_gene: TRBV19; len: 15; d_gene: TRBD1; abundance: -; CDR3nt: TGTGCCAGTAGTGTGACAGGGGACACCACAGATACGCAGTATTTT; CDR3aa: CASSVTGDTTDTQYF
j_gene: TRBJ1-6; v_gene: TRBV3-1/TRBV3-2; len: 14; d_gene: TRBD1; abundance: -; CDR3nt: TGTGCCAGCAGCCGTACAGGGGGCATCTCACCCCTCCACTTT; CDR3aa: CASSRTGGISPLHF
j_gene: TRBJ2-7; v_gene: TRBV30; len: 13; d_gene: TRBD2; abundance: -; CDR3nt: TGTGCCTGGAGGACGGGGGGCTCCTACGAGCAGTACTTC; CDR3aa: CAWRTGGSYEQYF
j_gene: TRBJ2-4; v_gene: TRBV27; len: 15; d_gene: -; abundance: -; CDR3nt: TGTGCCAGCAGTCCCTATCCGGGGTGGGAAAACATTCAGTACTTC; CDR3aa: CASSPYPGWENIQYF
j_gene: TRBJ2-1; v_gene: TRBV9; len: 17; d_gene: TRBD2; abundance: -; CDR3nt: TGTGCCAGCAGCTCGAACCCGGGCGGGGGGATCTACAATGAGCAGTTCTTC; CDR3aa: CASSSNPGGGIYNEQFF
j_gene: TRBJ2-7; v_gene: TRBV18; len: 15; d_gene: TRBD1; abundance: -; CDR3nt: TGTGCCAGCTCAATCGCCGGGACAGGGTCCTACGAGCAGTACTTC; CDR3aa: CASSIAGTGSYEQYF
j_gene: TRBJ1-2; v_gene: TRBV12-3/TRBV12-4; len: 13; d_gene: -; abundance: -; CDR3nt: TGTGCCAGCAGTTTAGAACGGGCGGGAGGCTACACCTTC; CDR3aa: CASSLERAGGYTF
j_gene: TRBJ2-3; v_gene: TRBV3-1/TRBV3-2; len: 19; d_gene: TRBD2; abundance: -; CDR3nt: TGTGCCAGCAGCCAAGAAGCTACGAGAAGGACTAGTACCACAGATACGCAGTATTTT; CDR3aa: CASSQEATRRTSTTDTQYF
j_gene: TRBJ2-5; v_gene: TRBV6-2/TRBV6-3; len: 17; d_gene: -; abundance: -; CDR3nt: TGTGCCAGCAGTTACCGAATACGGGGGACAGTCCAAGAGACCCAGTACTTC; CDR3aa: CASSYRIRGTVQETQYF
j_gene: TRBJ1-6; v_gene: TRBV6-5; len: 15; d_gene: TRBD1; abundance: -; CDR3nt: TGTGCCAGCAGTTACTCTCCAGGGGGAGATTCACCCCTCCACTTT; CDR3aa: CASSYSPGGDSPLHF
j_gene: TRBJ1-6; v_gene: TRBV19; len: 15; d_gene: -; abundance: -; CDR3nt: TGTGCCAGTAGTACTACAGGTACACGTAATTCACCCCTCCACTTT; CDR3aa: CASSTTGTRNSPLHF
j_gene: TRBJ2-7; v_gene: TRBV6-5; len: 15; d_gene: TRBD1; abundance: -; CDR3nt: TGTGCCAGCACCTTCGTCGGACAGGGTCGCTACGAGCAGTACTTC; CDR3aa: CASTFVGQGRYEQYF
j_gene: TRBJ1-1; v_gene: TRBV7-3; len: 15; d_gene: -; abundance: -; CDR3nt: TGTGCCAGCAGCCGAAACGGGGGAATGAACACTGAAGCTTTCTTT; CDR3aa: CASSRNGGMNTEAFF
j_gene: TRBJ2-7; v_gene: TRBV19; len: 15; d_gene: TRBD1; abundance: -; CDR3nt: TGTGCCAGCAGTTCCCGTGCCGGACAGGGGTACGAGCAGTACTTC; CDR3aa: CASSSRAGQGYEQYF
j_gene: TRBJ1-5; v_gene: TRBV27; len: 18; d_gene: -; abundance: -; CDR3nt: TGTGCCAGCAGTTTAAAAGGATCCTGGGCCCTTAGCAATCAGCCCCAGCATTTT; CDR3aa: CASSLKGSWALSNQPQHF
j_gene: TRBJ1-1; v_gene: TRBV19; len: 14; d_gene: -; abundance: -; CDR3nt: TGTGCCAGTAGTATACCGAACGCAGCGAGTGAAGCTTTCTTT; CDR3aa: CASSIPNAASEAFF
j_gene: TRBJ1-1; v_gene: TRBV5-1; len: 16; d_gene: TRBD1; abundance: -; CDR3nt: TGCGCCAGCAGCTTGGTGGGGACAGGGTTATTCACTGAAGCTTTCTTT; CDR3aa: CASSLVGTGLFTEAFF
j_gene: TRBJ1-5; v_gene: TRBV9; len: 15; d_gene: -; abundance: -; CDR3nt: TGTGCCAGCAGCGTAGAAGTGAGTCCAAATCAGCCCCAGCATTTT; CDR3aa: CASSVEVSPNQPQHF
j_gene: TRBJ1-6; v_gene: TRBV5-1; len: 16; d_gene: TRBD1; abundance: -; CDR3nt: TGCGCCAGCAGCCCCCTCCGACAGGGGAGTAATTCACCCCTCCACTTT; CDR3aa: CASSPLRQGSNSPLHF
j_gene: TRBJ2-2; v_gene: TRBV5-4; len: 16; d_gene: TRBD2; abundance: -; CDR3nt: TGTGCCAGCAGCCAAATAGCGGGGGGGTACACCGGGGAGCTGTTTTTT; CDR3aa: CASSQIAGGYTGELFF
j_gene: TRBJ2-3; v_gene: TRBV6-5; len: 13; d_gene: -; abundance: -; CDR3nt: TGTGCCAGCAAAAACAGGGGAGGAGATACGCAGTATTTT; CDR3aa: CASKNRGGDTQYF
j_gene: TRBJ1-1; v_gene: TRBV5-1; len: 16; d_gene: -; abundance: -; CDR3nt: TGCGCCAGCAGCTTGAGATCGGGACAAATGAACACTGAAGCTTTCTTT; CDR3aa: CASSLRSGQMNTEAFF